The entry below gives a single T cell receptor (beta chain) sequence along with its context. The data are from a study of technical replicates of blood from several donors. Germline V gives CDR1 LGHNA, CDR2 YNFKEQ. V trimming: 0 bases; J trimming: 7 bases; junction bases outside the gene matches: 3. This CDR3 has 16 amino acids. Produced via immunoSEQ multiplex PCR; TCRdb's table is partial and in-frame only. Here the sample spans more than 60,000 clones, approximately 90% being singletons. V gene TRBV4-2 combines with J gene TRBJ1-6; TRBD1 matches at 10 bases. Source material: PBMCs. The sequence was obtained from a human donor in good health. Some clones in this sample may be carry-over from other donors' samples. In DNA form, the CDR3 reads TGTGCCAGCAGCCAAGATGTGGGACAGGGGAATTCACCCCTCCACTTT. It yields the protein CASSQDVGQGNSPLHF.